This T cell receptor beta chain was retrieved from a study of blood T cell repertoires in COVID-19. Overall study context: Sites across the United States, Italy and Spain contributed samples from acute and convalescent COVID-19. Sources were T cells, B-cell-depleted T cells, or PBMCs; the material itself was cDNA or gDNA.

In its sample, this clone was seen once. TCRdb keeps only in-frame clones here, not all; method: immunoSEQ multiplex PCR. The data show 120,000 or so clones, about four fifths seen once. The clonotype was recovered from a man between 60 and 70 years old with acute or convalescent COVID-19. Specimen: peripheral blood.

CDR3 in amino acids: CASQNQPQHF. CDR3 DNA: TGTGCCAGCCAAAATCAGCCCCAGCATTTT. The chain is built from TRBV4-2 and TRBJ1-5; the D is unclear. Germline CDR1 is LGHNA and CDR2 is YNFKEQ. Trimming pared 8 bases from V and 4 bases from J, leaving 3 bases between. The CDR3 has 10 residues.